The TCR beta chain under discussion was sequenced for a study of PD-L1 blockade in urothelial cancer. Study background: Males with bladder-origin urothelial cancer made up about 90% of the roughly 29 patients. Analysis of blood occurred 3 weeks (second dose) and 6 weeks after treatment start.

Time point reported: peripheral blood 6 weeks after treatment start. Germline values: CDR1 PRHDT, CDR2 FYEKMQ (reference sequence). V was pared by 4 bases and J by 1 base, with 14 bases between. This CDR3 spans 15 amino acids. TCRdb keeps only in-frame clones here, not all; method: immunoSEQ multiplex PCR. The sample has about 120,000 clones; around 89% are singletons. The sample in question was PBMCs, obtained around atezolizumab (anti-PD-L1) treatment. J is TRBJ2-7 and V is TRBV13; D is possibly TRBD2 (6 bases). The receptor was derived from a man aged 55 to 70 with urothelial cancer. CDR3 DNA: TGTGCCAGCAGCTCTGGAGGGACGGTATCCTACGAGCAGTACTTC. It specifies CASSSGGTVSYEQYF. Looking up the rest from reference TRBV13 and TRBJ2-7 gives the full variable domain: AAGVIQSPRHLIKEKRETATLKCYPIPRHDTVYWYQQGPGQDPQFLISFYEKMQSDKGSIPDRFSAQQFSDYHSELNMSSLELGDSALYFCASSSGGTVSYEQYFGPGTRLTVT.